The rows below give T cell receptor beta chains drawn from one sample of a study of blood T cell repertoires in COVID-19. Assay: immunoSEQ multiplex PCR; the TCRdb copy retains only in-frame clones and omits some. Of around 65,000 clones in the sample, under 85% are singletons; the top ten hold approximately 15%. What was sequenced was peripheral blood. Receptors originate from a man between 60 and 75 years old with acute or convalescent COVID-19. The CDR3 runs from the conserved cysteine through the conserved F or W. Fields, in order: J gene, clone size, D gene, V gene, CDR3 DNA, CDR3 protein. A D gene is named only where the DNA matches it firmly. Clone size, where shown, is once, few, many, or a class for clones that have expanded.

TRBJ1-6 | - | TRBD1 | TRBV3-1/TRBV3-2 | TGTGCCAGCAGCCAAGATAGTTACTGGGGACAGGGTAATTCACCCCTCCACTTT | CASSQDSYWGQGNSPLHF
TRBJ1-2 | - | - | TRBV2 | TGTGCCAGCAGGAACAGTAATGGTGGCTACACCTTC | CASRNSNGGYTF
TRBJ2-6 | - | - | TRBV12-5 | TGTGCTAGTGGTTTGCGGAGGGGATCTGGGGCCAACGTCCTGACTTTC | CASGLRRGSGANVLTF
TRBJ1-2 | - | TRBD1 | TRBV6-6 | TGTGCCAGCAGTTCCCCAACCGACAGGGTAGGAGGCTACACCTTC | CASSSPTDRVGGYTF
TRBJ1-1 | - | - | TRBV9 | TGTGCCAGCAGCACACGACAGGAGAACACTGAAGCTTTCTTT | CASSTRQENTEAFF
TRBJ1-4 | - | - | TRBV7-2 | TGTGCCAGCAGCTTAACAGGGTGGGAGGAAAAACTGTTTTTT | CASSLTGWEEKLFF
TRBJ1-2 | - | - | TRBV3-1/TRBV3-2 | TGTGCCAGCAGCCAAGATAGGAGGGTCGGCTACACCTTC | CASSQDRRVGYTF
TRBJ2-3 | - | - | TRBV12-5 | TGTGCTAGTGGTCCTGGCGACATCAGCACAGATACGCAGTATTTT | CASGPGDISTDTQYF
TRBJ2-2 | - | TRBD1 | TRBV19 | TGTGCCAGTAGTAGGAGACAGGGGCCGAACACCGGGGAGCTGTTTTTT | CASSRRQGPNTGELFF
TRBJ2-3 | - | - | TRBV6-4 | TGTGCCAGCAGTGAAACGGGGGGCACAGATACGCAGTATTTT | CASSETGGTDTQYF
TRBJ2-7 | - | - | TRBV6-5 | TGTGCCAGCAGTTACCCCGGTAGCGAGCAGTACTTC | CASSYPGSEQYF
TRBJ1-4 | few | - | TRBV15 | TGTGCCACCAGCAGAGGAGACGGGAAAGGGGGTAATGAAAAACTGTTTTTT | CATSRGDGKGGNEKLFF
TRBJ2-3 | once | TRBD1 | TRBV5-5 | TGTGCCAGCAGCCCCCGGACAGGGGACCGTACAGATACGCAGTATTTT | CASSPRTGDRTDTQYF
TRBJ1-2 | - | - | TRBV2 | TGTGCCAGCAGTGAAGTAAGGGGGTCCGATGGCTACACCTTC | CASSEVRGSDGYTF
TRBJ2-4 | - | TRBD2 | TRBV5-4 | TGTGCCAGCAGCTTTAGCGGGGGAGACATTCAGTACTTC | CASSFSGGDIQYF
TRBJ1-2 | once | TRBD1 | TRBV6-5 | TGTGCCAGCGTAGGACAGGGGCAAGTTCTTTATGGCTACACCTTC | CASVGQGQVLYGYTF
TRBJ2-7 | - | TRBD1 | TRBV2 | TGTGCCAGCAGCGACGACAGGGGTCAGCAGTACTTC | CASSDDRGQQYF
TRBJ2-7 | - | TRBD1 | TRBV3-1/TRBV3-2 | TGTGCCAGCCGACAGGGACCCTACGAGCAGTACTTC | CASRQGPYEQYF
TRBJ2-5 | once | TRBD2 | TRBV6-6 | TGTGCCAGCAGTCGCGGGACTAGCGGGGGGGCCGGGCAGACCCAGTACTTC | CASSRGTSGGAGQTQYF
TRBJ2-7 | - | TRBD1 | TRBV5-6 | TGTGCCAGCAGCTTTCCGGGACAGGGTTCCCACGAGCAGTACTTC | CASSFPGQGSHEQYF
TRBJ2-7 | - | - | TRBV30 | TGTGCCTGGAGGCAGGTCTCTCCAGCCTCCGAGCAGTACTTC | CAWRQVSPASEQYF
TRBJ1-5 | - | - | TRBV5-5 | TGTGCCAGCAGCTCTAGCCCACACCAGCCCCAGCATTTT | CASSSSPHQPQHF
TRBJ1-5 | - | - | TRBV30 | TGTGCCTGGAGTCCCATGGCCTTTAGCAATCAGCCCCAGCATTTT | CAWSPMAFSNQPQHF
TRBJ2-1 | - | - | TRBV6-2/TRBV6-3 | TGTGCCAGCAGTTTAAGGGGTTACAATGAGCAGTTCTTC | CASSLRGYNEQFF
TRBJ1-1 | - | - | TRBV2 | TGTGCCAGCAGACAGAGGAACACTGAAGCTTTCTTT | CASRQRNTEAFF
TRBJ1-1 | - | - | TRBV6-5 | TGTGCCAGCAGGAGGGAGGTTGACACTGAAGCTTTCTTT | CASRREVDTEAFF
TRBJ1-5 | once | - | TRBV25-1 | TGTGCCAGCAGTGAATATGGGAGAATACAGCCCCAGCATTTT | CASSEYGRIQPQHF
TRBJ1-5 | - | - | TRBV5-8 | TGTGCCAGCAGCTTGGGACAGGCCAGCAATCAGCCCCAGCATTTT | CASSLGQASNQPQHF
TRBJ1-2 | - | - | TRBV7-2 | TGTGCCAGCAGCTTAGCGGGGGGGAACTATGGCTACACCTTC | CASSLAGGNYGYTF
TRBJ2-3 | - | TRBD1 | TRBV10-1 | TGCGCCAGCGGACAGGCCATCAGCACAGATACGCAGTATTTT | CASGQAISTDTQYF
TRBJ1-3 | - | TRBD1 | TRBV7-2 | TGTGCCAGCAGCTTAGACGGTACGGGGACAGGGAACTCTGGAAACACCATATATTTT | CASSLDGTGTGNSGNTIYF
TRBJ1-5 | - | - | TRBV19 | TGTGCCAGTAGTATAGATCCGAACAGGGAGGGTCGGCCCCAGCATTTT | CASSIDPNREGRPQHF
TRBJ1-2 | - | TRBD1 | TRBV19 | TGTGCCAGTAGGAGGGGACAGGGGACCTATGGCTACACCTTC | CASRRGQGTYGYTF
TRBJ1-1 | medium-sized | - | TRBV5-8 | TGTGCCAGCAGCTTTCCGGCTTTCTTT | CASSFPAFF
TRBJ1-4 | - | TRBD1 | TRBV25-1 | TGTGCCAGCAGGACAGGGGAATATGGAAAACTGTTTTTT | CASRTGEYGKLFF
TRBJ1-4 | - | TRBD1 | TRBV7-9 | TGTGCCAGCAGCCAGGTTCGGGGGACAGGGAATGAAAAACTGTTTTTT | CASSQVRGTGNEKLFF
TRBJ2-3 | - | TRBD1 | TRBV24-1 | TGTGCCACCAGGGGTCCGCGGGACAGGGTGACAGATACGCAGTATTTT | CATRGPRDRVTDTQYF
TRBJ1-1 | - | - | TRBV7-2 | TGTGCCAGCAGCTTGGAGGTGAACACTGAAGCTTTCTTT | CASSLEVNTEAFF
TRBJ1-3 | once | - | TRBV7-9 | TGTGCCAGCACCATTCGAGGGGGAGACACCATATATTTT | CASTIRGGDTIYF
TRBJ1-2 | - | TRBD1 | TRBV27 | TGTGCCAGCAGTTTATCGATAACAGGGGGCATTGGTGGCTACACCTTC | CASSLSITGGIGGYTF
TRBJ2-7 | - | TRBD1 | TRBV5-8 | TGTGCCAGCAGCCGGACAGGGGCCTACGAGCAGTACTTC | CASSRTGAYEQYF
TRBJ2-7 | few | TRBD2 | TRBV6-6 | TGTGCCAGCGAGGCGGGGGGGCTTGAGCAGTACTTC | CASEAGGLEQYF
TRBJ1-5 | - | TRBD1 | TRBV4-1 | TGCGCCAGCAGCCAAGACGGACAGGGAAATCTCCCCCAGCATTTT | CASSQDGQGNLPQHF